The 8 T cell receptor beta chains given below trace back to one sample, sequenced in a study of blood T cell repertoires in COVID-19. Generated by immunoSEQ multiplex PCR, the TCRdb table keeps only in-frame clones and is missing some. The sample has 90,000 to 150,000 clones, roughly 85% seen once. Specimen: peripheral blood. The receptors shown here come from a man at least 80 years old with acute or convalescent COVID-19.

In its sample, this clone was seen a few times. The chain combines TRBV6-4 with TRBJ1-1; 9 nucleotides match TRBD1. The CDR3 totals 15 residues. J was trimmed by 2 bases and V by 6 bases; bases with no gene match: 7. The germline V gene has CDR1 MRHNA and CDR2 SNTAGT. The CDR3, as DNA: TGTGCCAGCAGGAATCGGACAGGGGTTAACACTGAAGCTTTCTTT. Protein product: CASRNRTGVNTEAFF.

The chain couples TRBV18 to TRBJ2-7, with TRBD1 as a possible D gene (5 bases). The germline gives CDR1 KGHSH, CDR2 LQKENI. The CDR3 extends over 12 amino acids. With 9 bases removed from V and 5 bases from J, the gap between germline ends came to 14 bases. CDR3 sequence: CARQEKGNEQYF. The CDR3 DNA sequence: TGTGCCAGACAAGAAAAGGGGAACGAGCAGTACTTC.

This chain uses TRBV7-9 with TRBJ2-2; D perhaps matches TRBD2 (6 bases). The V and J ends lost 5 bases and 6 bases respectively, with 16 bases between them. Germline lookup yields CDR1 SEHNR and CDR2 FQNEAQ (reference sequence). There are 15 residues in the CDR3. The CDR3 region has the DNA TGTGCCAGCAGCCTCCCGGGAGTGTTTTCCGGGGAGCTGTTTTTT. Translating it yields CASSLPGVFSGELFF.

The rearrangement uses TRBV11-2 and TRBJ2-5; maybe TRBD2 (5 bases). Trimming removed 5 bases from V and 2 bases from J, with 9 bases in between. CDR3 size: 13 residues. Germline V gene sequence: CDR1 SGHAT, CDR2 FQNNGV. The DNA for the CDR3 is TGTGCCAGCAGCCCCGGGGATCAAGAGACCCAGTACTTC. This gives the protein CASSPGDQETQYF.

The rearrangement joins TRBV3-1 (or the pseudogene TRBV3-2) to TRBJ2-3; D is undetermined. Germline V gives CDR1 LGHDT, CDR2 YNNKEL (reference sequence). The CDR3 length is 17 residues. Trimming left V 3 bases short and J 0 bases short, with 16 bases between. The CDR3 coding sequence is TGTGCCAGCAGCCAGTGGTGTCGGAGACCTAGCACAGATACGCAGTATTTT. Amino acid sequence: CASSQWCRRPSTDTQYF.

This rearrangement joins TRBV11-2 to TRBJ1-2, with 7 bases identical to TRBD1. V shed 6 bases, J shed 2 bases, and the junction held 12 bases outside the gene matches. This CDR3 has 16 residues. Germline CDR1 reads SGHAT; CDR2 reads FQNNGV. This CDR3 is CASSPGQTIINYGYTF. The CDR3 DNA reads TGTGCCAGCAGTCCGGGACAGACGATCATCAACTATGGCTACACCTTC.

This clone is a singleton in its sample. The rearrangement uses TRBV25-1 and TRBJ1-6; D not resolved. V lost 1 base, J lost 0 bases, and 4 bases lay in between. The germline V gene encodes CDR1 MGHDK and CDR2 SYGVNS. The CDR3 covers 15 residues. CDR3 coding DNA: TGTGCCAGCAGTGAATTGAGCTCCTATAATTCACCCCTCCACTTT. Translation: CASSELSSYNSPLHF. The whole variable domain, remainder taken from reference TRBV25-1 and TRBJ1-6, is EADIYQTPRYLVIGTGKKITLECSQTMGHDKMYWYQQDPGMELHLIHYSYGVNSTEKGDLSSESTVSRIRTEHFPLTLESARPSHTSQYLCASSELSSYNSPLHFGNGTRLTVT.

The rearrangement links TRBV18 to TRBJ1-3; 9 positions match TRBD1. V gave up 5 bases and J gave up 3 bases; unmatched junction bases: 8. Germline V gives CDR1 KGHSH, CDR2 LQKENI. This CDR3 has 16 residues. The CDR3 sequence: CASSTGTGSGGNTIYF. Written as DNA, the CDR3 is TGTGCCAGCTCAACCGGGACAGGGTCTGGTGGAAACACCATATATTTT.